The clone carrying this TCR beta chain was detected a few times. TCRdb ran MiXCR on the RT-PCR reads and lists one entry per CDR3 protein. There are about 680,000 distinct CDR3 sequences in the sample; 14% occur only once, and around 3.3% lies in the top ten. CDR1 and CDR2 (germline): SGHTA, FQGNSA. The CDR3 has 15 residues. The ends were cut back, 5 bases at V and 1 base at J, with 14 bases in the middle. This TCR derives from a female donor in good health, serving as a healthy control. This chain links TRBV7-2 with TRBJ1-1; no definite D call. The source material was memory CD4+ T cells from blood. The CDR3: CASSKNPTANTEAFF. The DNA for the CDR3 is TGTGCCAGCAGCAAAAACCCGACGGCGAACACTGAAGCTTTCTTT. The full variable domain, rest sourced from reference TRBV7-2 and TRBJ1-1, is GAGVSQSPSNKVTEKGKDVELRCDPISGHTALYWYRQSLGQGLEFLIYFQGNSAPDKSGLPSDRFSAERTGGSVSTLTIQRTQQEDSAVYLCASSKNPTANTEAFFGQGTRLTVV.